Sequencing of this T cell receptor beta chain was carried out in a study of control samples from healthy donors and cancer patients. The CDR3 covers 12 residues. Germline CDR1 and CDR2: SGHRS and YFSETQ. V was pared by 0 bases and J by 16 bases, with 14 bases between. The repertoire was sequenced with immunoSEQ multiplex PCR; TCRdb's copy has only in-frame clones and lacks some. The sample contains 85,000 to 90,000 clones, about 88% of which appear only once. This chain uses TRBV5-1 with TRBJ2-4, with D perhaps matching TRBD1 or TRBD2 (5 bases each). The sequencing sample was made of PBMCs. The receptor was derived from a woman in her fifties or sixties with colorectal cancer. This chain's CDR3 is CASSLAGTEAYF. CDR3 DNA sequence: TGCGCCAGCAGCTTGGCCGGGACGGAGGCTTACTTC.